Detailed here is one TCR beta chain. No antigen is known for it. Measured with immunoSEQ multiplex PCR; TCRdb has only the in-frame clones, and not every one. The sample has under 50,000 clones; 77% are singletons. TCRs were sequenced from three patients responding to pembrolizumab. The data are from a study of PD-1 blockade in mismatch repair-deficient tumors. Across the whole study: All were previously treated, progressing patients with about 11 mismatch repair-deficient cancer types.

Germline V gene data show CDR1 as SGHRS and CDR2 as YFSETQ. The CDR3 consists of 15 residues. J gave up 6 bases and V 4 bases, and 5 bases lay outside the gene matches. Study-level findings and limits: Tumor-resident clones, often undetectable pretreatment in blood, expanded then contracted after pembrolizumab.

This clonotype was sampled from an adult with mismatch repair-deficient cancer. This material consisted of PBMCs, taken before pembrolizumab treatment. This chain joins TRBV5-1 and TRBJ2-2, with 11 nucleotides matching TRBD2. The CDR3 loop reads CASSTLAGVSGELFF. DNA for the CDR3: TGCGCCAGCAGCACACTAGCGGGAGTCTCCGGGGAGCTGTTTTTT.